Listed below are T cell receptor beta chains from one sample, sequenced in a study of blood T cell repertoires in COVID-19. The data were produced by immunoSEQ multiplex PCR, yet TCRdb's version contains in-frame clones alone and is incomplete. In the table there are around 330,000 clones, around nine tenths of which are singletons. Sequencing used PBMCs or T cells enriched from blood (not recorded which). These receptors were collected from a man aged 60 to 69 who had recovered from COVID-19. CDR3s include the opening cysteine and the closing phenylalanine or tryptophan. The D gene is left open where the match is weak. Not every row has a clone size; where given, it reads once, few, many or a size class.

cdr3_nt | cdr3_aa | v_call | clone_size | j_call | d_call
TGTGCCAGCAGCCAAGAGGGGGACAGGGGGTATGAGACTAGCGGGAGGTCGTTCCCCTACGAGCAGTACTTC | CASSQEGDRGYETSGRSFPYEQYF | TRBV3-1/TRBV3-2 | - | TRBJ2-7 | TRBD2
TGTGCCAGCCGTTTGGACGGACAGAACACTGAAGCTTTCTTT | CASRLDGQNTEAFF | TRBV6-5 | - | TRBJ1-1 | -
TGCGCCAGCAGCCTGGCTATGGGACAGGCCTATGGCTACACCTTC | CASSLAMGQAYGYTF | TRBV5-1 | - | TRBJ1-2 | TRBD1
TGTGCCAGTAGTGGGACGGGGGGCACAGATACGCAGTATTTT | CASSGTGGTDTQYF | TRBV19 | once | TRBJ2-3 | -
TGTGCCAGCCTAACTTCCGGGACAGGGGCCACCGGGGAGCTGTTTTTT | CASLTSGTGATGELFF | TRBV19 | - | TRBJ2-2 | TRBD1
TGTGCCAGCAGCCGCGGGGGCCCCTACGAGCAGTACTTC | CASSRGGPYEQYF | TRBV3-1/TRBV3-2 | - | TRBJ2-7 | -
TGTGCCAGCAGCTTGGCCAAAGCGGGACAGGTAATCTACACCTTC | CASSLAKAGQVIYTF | TRBV5-4 | - | TRBJ1-2 | TRBD1
TGTGCCAGTAGCCCGGGGGGCAGCCAAGAGACCCAGTACTTC | CASSPGGSQETQYF | TRBV19 | - | TRBJ2-5 | -
TGTGCCAGCAGTTACCCCCTCCCCGAGAGAGATGGCTACACCTTC | CASSYPLPERDGYTF | TRBV6-2/TRBV6-3 | - | TRBJ1-2 | -
TGTGCCAGCAGCCCGTACAGGGGGAACGAAAAACTGTTTTTT | CASSPYRGNEKLFF | TRBV3-1/TRBV3-2 | - | TRBJ1-4 | TRBD1
TGTGCCAGCAGCTTCACAGGGGAATCCTACGAGCAGTACTTC | CASSFTGESYEQYF | TRBV7-9 | - | TRBJ2-7 | TRBD1
TGTGCCAGCAGCGCAGGGCCGGCCAGGTCTTATAATGAGGAACTGTTTTTT | CASSAGPARSYNEELFF | TRBV9 | - | TRBJ1-4 | -
TGTGCCAGCAGCGTCTTAGGCGGGAGCTCCTACAATGAGCAGTTCTTC | CASSVLGGSSYNEQFF | TRBV6-4 | - | TRBJ2-1 | TRBD2
TGCGCCAGCAGCTTACCGCGGGAGGGGAACACCGGGGAGCTGTTTTTT | CASSLPREGNTGELFF | TRBV5-1 | - | TRBJ2-2 | TRBD2
TGCGCCAGCAGCTTGGGCGGGGACGAGCAGTACTTC | CASSLGGDEQYF | TRBV5-1 | - | TRBJ2-7 | -
TGTGCCAGCACCCCGGGACAGGGTCTCGAGCAGTACTTC | CASTPGQGLEQYF | TRBV2 | once | TRBJ2-7 | TRBD1
TGTGCCAGCAGCTTAATCGGGTCTATTGGCCCTTCTAACTATGGCTACACCTTC | CASSLIGSIGPSNYGYTF | TRBV7-3 | - | TRBJ1-2 | -
TGTGCCAGCAGCCAAGAATCCAGCGGGAGGCGCAATGAGCAGTTCTTC | CASSQESSGRRNEQFF | TRBV4-2 | - | TRBJ2-1 | TRBD2
TGTGCCAGCTCACCACTCGGTCTAGCGGGAACCGGGGAGCTGTTTTTT | CASSPLGLAGTGELFF | TRBV18 | - | TRBJ2-2 | TRBD2
TGTGCCAGCAGCTTGCTCCAGGGGGTTATCATGGTAAATGAGCAGTTCTTC | CASSLLQGVIMVNEQFF | TRBV5-8 | - | TRBJ2-1 | TRBD1
TGTGCCAGCAGCCCCAGGGGCTCTCAAGAGACCCAGTACTTC | CASSPRGSQETQYF | TRBV7-2 | - | TRBJ2-5 | -
TGCGCCAGCAGCTTGGATCAGGGTATCACTGAAGCTTTCTTT | CASSLDQGITEAFF | TRBV5-1 | - | TRBJ1-1 | -
TGCAGCGTTGAGGACAGCATGGCAGATACGCAGTATTTT | CSVEDSMADTQYF | TRBV29-1 | - | TRBJ2-3 | -
TGTGCCAGCAGTTTAAGGGGGAACACTGAAGCTTTCTTT | CASSLRGNTEAFF | TRBV12-3/TRBV12-4 | - | TRBJ1-1 | -
TGTGCCAGCACCCTAAGGGGACAGGGCTACGAGCAGTACTTC | CASTLRGQGYEQYF | TRBV6-5 | - | TRBJ2-7 | TRBD1
TGTGCCAGCAGCTTAGGACCGGGGGGAAACACCATATATTTT | CASSLGPGGNTIYF | TRBV7-2 | - | TRBJ1-3 | -
TGTGCCAGCAGACTCCAAGAGACCCAGTACTTC | CASRLQETQYF | TRBV25-1 | - | TRBJ2-5 | -
TGTGCCAGCAGCATTACCGGGACACCGGACTATGGCTACACCTTC | CASSITGTPDYGYTF | TRBV7-9 | - | TRBJ1-2 | -
TGTGCCAGCTCACCCGGACTAGCGGGAGTTTCTTACGAGCAGTACTTC | CASSPGLAGVSYEQYF | TRBV18 | - | TRBJ2-7 | TRBD2
TGTGCCAGCAGCGACCCACTGGACGAGGGGACTAGCGACGATGAGCAGTTCTTC | CASSDPLDEGTSDDEQFF | TRBV9 | - | TRBJ2-1 | TRBD2
TGTGCCAGCAGTTACGGGGGGGAGGCTTTCTTT | CASSYGGEAFF | TRBV6-5 | - | TRBJ1-1 | -
TGTGCCAGCAGCCCGTCTTGGGGTGCGGGTACAGATACGCAGTATTTT | CASSPSWGAGTDTQYF | TRBV13 | - | TRBJ2-3 | -
TGTGCCAGCAGGACGACAGGATTCGGGCGGGAGGGCCAGACAGATACGCAGTATTTT | CASRTTGFGREGQTDTQYF | TRBV28 | - | TRBJ2-3 | TRBD2
TGTGCCAGCAGTTACGACAGGGCCACCTACAATGAGCAGTTCTTC | CASSYDRATYNEQFF | TRBV2 | - | TRBJ2-1 | TRBD1
TGTGCCACCAGCGCCGGCTCCGGGCTAGCGGGAAAAGAGACCCAGTACTTC | CATSAGSGLAGKETQYF | TRBV24-1 | - | TRBJ2-5 | TRBD2
TGTGCCAGCAGCGCAAATCGGGGGATGCGTACAGATACGCAGTATTTT | CASSANRGMRTDTQYF | TRBV7-2 | - | TRBJ2-3 | -
TGTGCCAGCAGCGTCGGGGAGACCCAGTACTTC | CASSVGETQYF | TRBV7-9 | - | TRBJ2-5 | -
TGCAGTGCTAGTCGGCAGGGGGGCCGGGCTTTCTTT | CSASRQGGRAFF | TRBV20-1 | - | TRBJ1-1 | TRBD1